The 8 T cell receptor beta chains listed next were all sequenced from one sample in a study of blood T cell repertoires in COVID-19. Method: immunoSEQ multiplex PCR; TCRdb's copy keeps in-frame clones and lacks some. The sample carries approximately 99,000 clones, approximately 86% recorded once. The sequencing input was peripheral blood. All receptors derive from a man between 45 and 60 years old with COVID-19, enrolled during active disease.

The chain employs TRBV28 and TRBJ1-3; possible D gene TRBD1, 6 bases. CDR1 is MDHEN and CDR2 is SYDVKM in the germline V gene. CDR3 length: 15 residues. Trimming removed 7 bases at V and 2 bases at J, with 15 bases between. DNA of the CDR3: TGTGCCAGCACCATACCCGCAGGGGCTGGAAACACCATATATTTT. This translates into CASTIPAGAGNTIYF.

The chain joins TRBV29-1 to TRBJ1-2, with 11 positions matching TRBD1. This CDR3 contains 16 residues. CDR1 and CDR2 from the germline V gene are SQVTM and ANQGSEA. V lost 4 bases to trimming and J lost 6 bases; unmatched junction nucleotides: 13. The CDR3 spells CSVVHPDRTGGNGYTF. CDR3 DNA sequence: TGCAGCGTTGTTCACCCGGATCGGACAGGGGGCAATGGCTACACCTTC.

The chain combines TRBV29-1 with TRBJ2-5; weak D call: TRBD2 (5 bases). This CDR3 is built from 16 residues. Between the trimmed V and J ends, which lost 8 bases and 2 bases, there was a span of 24 bases. The germline CDR1 and CDR2 sequences are SQVTM and ANQGSEA. In DNA form, the CDR3 reads TGCAGCCTAGACGGGATAGGAACTCTCTTACAAGAGACCCAGTACTTC. This translates into CSLDGIGTLLQETQYF.

The V call is TRBV5-4, the J call TRBJ1-6; possible D gene TRBD1, 5 bases. Germline V gene data show CDR1 as SGHNT and CDR2 as YYREEE (reference sequence). The CDR3 spans 17 residues. Trimming shortened V by 0 bases and J by 1 base, and 11 bases separated the two germline ends. The CDR3 bases are TGTGCCAGCAGCTTGGTGGTCGGGGGATCCTATAATTCACCCCTCCACTTT. Its protein product is CASSLVVGGSYNSPLHF.

This clone was seen more than once but under ten times. The V gene is TRBV3-1 (or the pseudogene TRBV3-2), the J gene TRBJ2-7; D is possibly TRBD1 (6 bases). The CDR3 totals 14 residues. V was trimmed by 4 bases and J by 2 bases, leaving 12 bases between them. CDR1 is LGHDT, CDR2 YNNKEL, per germline (reference sequence). This CDR3 is CASSPDRPPYEQYF. In nucleotides, the CDR3 is TGTGCCAGCAGCCCCGACAGGCCACCCTACGAGCAGTACTTC.

The gene calls are TRBV19 and TRBJ2-2; TRBD1 matches 8 bases. CDR1 and CDR2 (germline): LNHDA, SQIVND (reference sequence). Unmatched junction bases numbered 7, after V lost 5 bases and J lost 2 bases. CDR3 length: 16 residues. The CDR3: CASSFRTGTNTGELFF. As DNA, the CDR3 is TGTGCCAGTAGTTTCCGGACAGGGACCAACACCGGGGAGCTGTTTTTT. The full variable domain, completed using reference TRBV19 and TRBJ2-2, is DGGITQSPKYLFRKEGQNVTLSCEQNLNHDAMYWYRQDPGQGLRLIYYSQIVNDFQKGDIAEGYSVSREKKESFPLTVTSAQKNPTAFYLCASSFRTGTNTGELFFGEGSRLTVL.

This clone is termed medium-sized. This chain links TRBV2 with TRBJ2-5; D may be TRBD2 (6 bases). The length of the CDR3 is 15 residues. Germline CDR1 SNHLY, CDR2 FYNNEI. V was shortened by 7 bases and J by 0 bases, with 15 bases between the two germline ends. Here the CDR3 reads CASKRDSLNQETQYF. DNA for the CDR3: TGTGCCAGCAAACGGGACTCACTTAACCAAGAGACCCAGTACTTC.

V gene TRBV6-6 combines with J gene TRBJ1-6; 12 bases agree with TRBD1. V shed 6 bases and J 10 bases; nucleotides not matched to a gene: 7. This CDR3 spans 15 amino acids. CDR1 is MNHNY and CDR2 is SVGAGI in the germline V gene (reference sequence). The CDR3 region has the DNA TGTGCCAGCAGCCAAAGGGACAGGGGGCGATCACCCCTCCACTTT. Its translation is CASSQRDRGRSPLHF.